This TCR beta chain is from a study of OX40 agonist ivuxolimab in advanced cancers. With 8 bases clipped from V and 8 bases from J, the junction kept 8 bases outside the gene matches. CDR3 length equals 13 residues. The V gene's germline CDR1 is MNHNS and CDR2 SASEGT. Baseline, cycle 4 day 1, and cycle 7 day 1 were the blood sampling points. Using immunoSEQ multiplex PCR, the repertoire was profiled, and TCRdb retains in-frame clones only, with some absent. Of some 18,000 clones in the sample, roughly 80% were seen once. This clonotype was obtained from an adult with an advanced solid tumor such as melanoma, head and neck, liver or kidney cancer. V gene TRBV6-1 combines with J gene TRBJ1-2; 10 nucleotides align to TRBD1. The sequencing used CD4+ or CD8+ T cells sorted from blood, collected in a trial of the OX40 agonist ivuxolimab. CDR3 sequence (DNA): TGTGCCAGCCCTGGGACAGGGGAGGAGGGCTACACCTTC. It is translated as CASPGTGEEGYTF.